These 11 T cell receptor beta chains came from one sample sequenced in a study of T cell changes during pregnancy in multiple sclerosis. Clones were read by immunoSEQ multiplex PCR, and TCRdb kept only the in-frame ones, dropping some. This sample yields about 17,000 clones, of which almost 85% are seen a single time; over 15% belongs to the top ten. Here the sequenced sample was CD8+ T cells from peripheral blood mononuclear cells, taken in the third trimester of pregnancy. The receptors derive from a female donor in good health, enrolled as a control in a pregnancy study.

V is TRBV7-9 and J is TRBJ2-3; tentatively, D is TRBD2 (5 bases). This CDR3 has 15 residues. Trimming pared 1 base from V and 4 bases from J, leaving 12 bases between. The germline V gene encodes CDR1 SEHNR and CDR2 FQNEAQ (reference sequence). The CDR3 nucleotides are TGTGCCAGCAGCTTAGAGAGGGCCAGTGCAGATACGCAGTATTTT. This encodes CASSLERASADTQYF.

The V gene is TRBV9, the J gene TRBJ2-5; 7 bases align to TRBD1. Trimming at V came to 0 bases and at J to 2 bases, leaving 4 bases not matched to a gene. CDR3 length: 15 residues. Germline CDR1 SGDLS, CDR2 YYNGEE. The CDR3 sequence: CASSVEPGGQETQYF. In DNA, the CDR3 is TGTGCCAGCAGCGTAGAGCCAGGGGGTCAAGAGACCCAGTACTTC.

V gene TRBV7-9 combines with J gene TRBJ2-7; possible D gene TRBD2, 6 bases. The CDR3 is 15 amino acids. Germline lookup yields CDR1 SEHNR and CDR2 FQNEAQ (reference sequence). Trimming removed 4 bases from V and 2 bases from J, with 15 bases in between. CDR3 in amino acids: CASSSVRGRAYEQYF. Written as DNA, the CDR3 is TGTGCCAGCAGCTCTGTCCGGGGGAGAGCCTACGAGCAGTACTTC.

The DNA for the CDR3 is TGTGCCACCAGGACAGGGGGGAGCAATGAGCAGTACTTC. Protein sequence: CATRTGGSNEQYF. The chain has TRBV10-3 and TRBJ2-7; 10 positions agree with TRBD1. Germline V gives CDR1 ENHRY, CDR2 SYGVKD. CDR3 length: 13 amino acids. V shed 10 bases and J 7 bases; nucleotides not matched to a gene: 10.

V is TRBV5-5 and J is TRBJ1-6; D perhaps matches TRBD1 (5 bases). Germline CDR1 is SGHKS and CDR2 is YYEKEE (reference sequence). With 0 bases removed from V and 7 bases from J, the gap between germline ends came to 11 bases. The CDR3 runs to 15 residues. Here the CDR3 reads CASSLDRDLNSPLHF. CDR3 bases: TGTGCCAGCAGCTTGGACCGGGACTTGAATTCACCCCTCCACTTT.

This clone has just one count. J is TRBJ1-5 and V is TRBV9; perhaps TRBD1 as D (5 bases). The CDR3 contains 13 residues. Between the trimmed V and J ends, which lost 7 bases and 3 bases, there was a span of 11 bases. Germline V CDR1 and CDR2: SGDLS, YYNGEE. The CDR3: CASGGGNNQPQHF. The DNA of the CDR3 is TGTGCCAGCGGGGGGGGTAACAATCAGCCCCAGCATTTT.

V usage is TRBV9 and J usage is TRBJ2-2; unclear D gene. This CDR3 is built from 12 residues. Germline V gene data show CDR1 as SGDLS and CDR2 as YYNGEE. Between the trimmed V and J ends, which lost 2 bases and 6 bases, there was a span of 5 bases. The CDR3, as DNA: TGTGCCAGCAGCGTCCTCCCCGGGGAGCTGTTTTTT. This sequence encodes CASSVLPGELFF.

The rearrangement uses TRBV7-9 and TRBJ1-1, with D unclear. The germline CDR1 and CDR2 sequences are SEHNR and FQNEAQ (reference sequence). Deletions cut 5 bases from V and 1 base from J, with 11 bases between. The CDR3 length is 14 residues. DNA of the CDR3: TGTGCCAGCAGCCCCCCCTATGAGAACACTGAAGCTTTCTTT. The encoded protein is CASSPPYENTEAFF. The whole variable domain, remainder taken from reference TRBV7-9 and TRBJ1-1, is DTGVSQNPRHKITKRGQNVTFRCDPISEHNRLYWYRQTLGQGPEFLTYFQNEAQLEKSRLLSDRFSAERPKGSFSTLEIQRTEQGDSAMYLCASSPPYENTEAFFGQGTRLTVV.

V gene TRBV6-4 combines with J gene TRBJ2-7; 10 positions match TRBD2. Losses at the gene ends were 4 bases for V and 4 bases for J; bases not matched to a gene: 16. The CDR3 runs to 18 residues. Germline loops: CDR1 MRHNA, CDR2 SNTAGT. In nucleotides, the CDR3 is TGTGCCAGCAGTGTGACTAGCGGGCCGCGAGGCGGTACTTACGAGCAGTACTTC. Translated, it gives CASSVTSGPRGGTYEQYF.

The CDR3 spells CASKGPESTDTQYF. CDR3 nucleotides: TGTGCCAGCAAGGGGCCGGAAAGCACAGATACGCAGTATTTT. The rearrangement uses TRBV9 and TRBJ2-3; maybe TRBD1 (5 bases). V gave up 6 bases and J gave up 0 bases, with 11 bases separating them. Germline V gives CDR1 SGDLS, CDR2 YYNGEE. This CDR3 is 14 amino acids long.

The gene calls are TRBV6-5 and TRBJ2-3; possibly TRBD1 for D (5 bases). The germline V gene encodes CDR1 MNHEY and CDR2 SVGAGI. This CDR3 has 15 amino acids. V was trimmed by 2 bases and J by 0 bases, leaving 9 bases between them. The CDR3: CASSYRTQSTDTQYF. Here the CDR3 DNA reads TGTGCCAGCAGTTACCGGACACAGAGCACAGATACGCAGTATTTT.